This T cell receptor (beta chain) was profiled in a study of blood T cell repertoires in COVID-19. This CDR3 region has 12 residues. Trimming took 10 bases from V and 7 from J, leaving 13 bases between them. The germline V gene has CDR1 MDHEN and CDR2 SYDVKM. This clone turned up a few times. Measured with immunoSEQ multiplex PCR; TCRdb has only the in-frame clones, and not every one. This sample carries roughly 120,000 clones, about 85% of them seen once, and the ten largest clones take approximately 11%. This receptor was taken from an elderly man with acute or convalescent COVID-19. The chain uses TRBV28 and TRBJ2-2; TRBD1 is a possible D gene (5 bases). The sequencing sample was made of peripheral blood. DNA for the CDR3: TGTGCCACCACAGGTCGAGTCGGGGAGCTGTTTTTT. This codes for CATTGRVGELFF.